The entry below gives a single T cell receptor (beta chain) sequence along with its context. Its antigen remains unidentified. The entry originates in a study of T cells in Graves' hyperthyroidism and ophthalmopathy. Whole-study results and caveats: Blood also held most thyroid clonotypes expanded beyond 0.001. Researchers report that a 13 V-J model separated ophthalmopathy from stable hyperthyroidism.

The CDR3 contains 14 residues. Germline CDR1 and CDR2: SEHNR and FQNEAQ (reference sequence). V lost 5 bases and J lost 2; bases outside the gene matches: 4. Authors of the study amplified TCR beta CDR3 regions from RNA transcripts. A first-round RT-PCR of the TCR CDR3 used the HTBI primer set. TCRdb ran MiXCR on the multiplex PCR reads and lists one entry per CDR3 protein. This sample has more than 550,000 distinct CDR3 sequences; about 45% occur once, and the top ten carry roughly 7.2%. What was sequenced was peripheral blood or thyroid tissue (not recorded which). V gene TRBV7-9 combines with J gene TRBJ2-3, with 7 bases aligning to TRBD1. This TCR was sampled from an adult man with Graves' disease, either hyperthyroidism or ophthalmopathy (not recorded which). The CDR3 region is CASSPGTATDTQYF. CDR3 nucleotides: TGTGCCAGCAGCCCTGGGACAGCCACAGATACGCAGTATTTT. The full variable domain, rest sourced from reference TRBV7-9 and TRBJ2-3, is DTGVSQNPRHKITKRGQNVTFRCDPISEHNRLYWYRQTLGQGPEFLTYFQNEAQLEKSRLLSDRFSAERPKGSFSTLEIQRTEQGDSAMYLCASSPGTATDTQYFGPGTRLTVL.